This T cell receptor beta chain originates from a study of technical replicates of blood from a few donors. Germline values: CDR1 SGHAT, CDR2 FQNNGV. This CDR3 has 15 amino acids. Trimming left V 1 base short and J 2 bases short, with 12 bases between. TCRdb's copy holds only in-frame clones and misses some; the assay was immunoSEQ multiplex PCR. In the table there are roughly 72,000 clones, roughly 96% of which are singletons. The chain uses TRBV11-2 and TRBJ2-7; no clear D. This receptor was identified in a human donor in good health. Source material: T cells isolated from PBMCs. CDR3 sequence reads: CASSLVRATTYEQYF. The CDR3 nucleotides read TGTGCCAGCAGCTTAGTTCGAGCTACCACCTACGAGCAGTACTTC.